Following are 27 T cell receptor beta chains from one sample sequenced in a study of cytomegalovirus exposure and HLA in healthy donors. Here immunoSEQ multiplex PCR was the method, and the copy in TCRdb shows in-frame clones only, minus some. The data contain 160,000 or so clones, 87% of them singletons. Sequencing input: PBMCs. The receptor source for this set is a woman under 40 in good health and CMV-seronegative.

The chain couples TRBV27 to TRBJ1-1; D unresolved. There are 15 residues in the CDR3. Germline assignment: CDR1 MNHEY and CDR2 SMNVEV (reference sequence). Trimming shortened V by 2 bases and J by 0 bases, and 10 bases separated the two germline ends. CDR3 region: CASSLMAGLNTEAFF. Here the CDR3 DNA reads TGTGCCAGCAGTTTAATGGCAGGTCTGAACACTGAAGCTTTCTTT.

V usage is TRBV4-1 and J usage is TRBJ2-7, with no clear D. The V end was cut by 2 bases, the J end by 5 bases, with 13 bases between. The CDR3 sequence is 14 residues long. CDR1 and CDR2 (germline): MGHRA, YSYEKL. CDR3 nucleotide sequence: TGCGCCAGCAGCCAACTGACACCCCCTCACGAGCAGTACTTC. As protein: CASSQLTPPHEQYF.

The CDR3 sequence is CASSKSLEVFDGYTF. CDR3 DNA sequence: TGTGCCAGCAGCAAGTCCCTTGAGGTATTCGATGGCTACACCTTC. The gene calls are TRBV7-9 and TRBJ1-2; the D is unclear. The CDR3 has 15 amino acids. Germline values: CDR1 SEHNR, CDR2 FQNEAQ (reference sequence). Trimming left V 5 bases short and J 6 bases short, with 19 bases between.

This rearrangement joins TRBV6-1 to TRBJ2-2; D unclear. Trimming took 4 bases from V and 6 from J, leaving 12 bases between them. Germline-derived CDR1 and CDR2 are MNHNS and SASEGT. The CDR3 spans 14 residues. The CDR3 loop reads CASSATDEAGELFF. For the CDR3, the DNA is TGTGCCAGCAGTGCCACTGATGAAGCCGGGGAGCTGTTTTTT.

This chain joins TRBV27 and TRBJ2-7; 8 positions match TRBD2. The CDR3 has 15 amino acids. Germline V gene data show CDR1 as MNHEY and CDR2 as SMNVEV (reference sequence). V was pared by 0 bases and J by 4 bases, with 5 bases of the junction left unmatched. This CDR3 is CASSLSIGGGYEQYF. The CDR3 nucleotides read TGTGCCAGCAGTTTATCGATCGGGGGGGGGTACGAGCAGTACTTC.

The chain uses TRBV27 and TRBJ1-2; 9 positions match TRBD1. Germline CDR1 is MNHEY and CDR2 is SMNVEV (reference sequence). CDR3 length: 15 amino acids. The V gene end was trimmed by 2 bases and the J gene end by 5 bases; junction bases not matched to a gene: 6. CDR3 in DNA: TGTGCCAGCAGTTTAGCAACAGGGGGCATATATGGCTACACCTTC. The encoded protein is CASSLATGGIYGYTF.

The chain employs TRBV30 and TRBJ1-5; a possible D gene is TRBD1 (5 bases). Germline-derived CDR1 and CDR2 are GTSNPN and SVGIG (reference sequence). The ends were cut back, 1 base at V and 7 bases at J, with 17 bases in the middle. The CDR3 is 15 residues long. The CDR3 protein is CAWSDTKGSRQPQHF. In DNA form, the CDR3 reads TGTGCCTGGAGTGACACTAAGGGGTCAAGACAGCCCCAGCATTTT.

The chain carries TRBV6-6 and TRBJ2-7, with 10 nucleotides matching TRBD1. The CDR3 has 15 residues. Germline CDR1 is MNHNY and CDR2 is SVGAGI (reference sequence). V lost 7 bases, J lost 5 bases, and 11 bases stayed unmatched. This CDR3 is CASTEPGQGLDEQYF. In DNA form, the CDR3 reads TGTGCCAGCACCGAACCGGGACAGGGGTTGGACGAGCAGTACTTC.

This clone was picked up one time. Its ends do not fully match the called genes, so a read error is possible. This rearrangement joins TRBV6-1 to TRBJ2-3; D is perhaps TRBD1 (6 bases). CDR3 length equals 15 residues. Germline CDR1 is MNHNS and CDR2 is SASEGT. This CDR3 is CASSGRGEPTGTQYF. CDR3 nucleotide sequence: TGTGCCAGCAGTGGCAGGGGTGAGCCGACAGGTACGCAGTATTTT.

V and J are TRBV27 and TRBJ1-5, with D uncertain. Per the germline V gene, CDR1 is MNHEY and CDR2 is SMNVEV (reference sequence). The CDR3 contains 14 residues. The ends were cut back, 6 bases at V and 6 bases at J, with 15 bases in the middle. CDR3 DNA: TGTGCCAGCAGCACCCATTCGAGGGTTCAGCCCCAGCATTTT. Its protein is CASSTHSRVQPQHF.

This clone has a handful of counts. J is TRBJ2-7 and V is TRBV19; D gene uncertain. CDR1 and CDR2 from the germline V gene are LNHDA and SQIVND (reference sequence). V dropped 11 bases and J dropped 4 bases, with 6 bases sitting between them. The CDR3 runs to 9 residues. In DNA form, the CDR3 reads TGTGCCCTCGTTTACGAGCAGTACTTC. Residues: CALVYEQYF.

This rearrangement joins TRBV15 to TRBJ1-4; D is perhaps TRBD1 (6 bases). Germline V lookup: CDR1 LNHNV, CDR2 YYDKDF (reference sequence). CDR3 length equals 16 residues. The V and J ends lost 0 bases and 5 bases respectively, with 13 bases between them. DNA for the CDR3: TGTGCCACCAGCAGAGACCGGACAGCGGGAAATGAAAAACTGTTTTTT. This gives the protein CATSRDRTAGNEKLFF.

This sequence joins TRBV4-1 and TRBJ2-5; 8 nucleotides align to TRBD2. The germline V gene encodes CDR1 MGHRA and CDR2 YSYEKL. CDR3 size: 16 residues. Losses at the gene ends were 0 bases for V and 5 bases for J; bases not matched to a gene: 8. In DNA form, the CDR3 reads TGCGCCAGCAGCCAAGACCGGACTAGCAGTGGGGAGACCCAGTACTTC. This translates into CASSQDRTSSGETQYF.

The chain uses TRBV13 and TRBJ2-7, with D tentatively TRBD2 (6 bases). Germline CDR1 is PRHDT and CDR2 is FYEKMQ (reference sequence). This CDR3 contains 15 residues. V was cut by 3 bases and J by 2 bases, with 14 bases left in between. Here the CDR3 reads CASSLVGGGAYEQYF. CDR3 in DNA: TGTGCCAGCAGCTTGGTTGGAGGCGGGGCCTACGAGCAGTACTTC.

The chain combines TRBV6-1 with TRBJ1-3; D remains ambiguous. Trimming took 7 bases from V and 4 from J, leaving 5 bases between them. From germline, CDR1 is MNHNS and CDR2 SASEGT. This CDR3 comprises 11 residues. CDR3 loop: CASMAGNTIYF. The CDR3 region has the DNA TGTGCCAGCATGGCCGGAAACACCATATATTTT.

This sequence joins TRBV18 and TRBJ2-6; tentatively, D is TRBD1 (5 bases). Trimming took 3 bases from V and 0 from J, leaving 15 bases between them. The germline gives CDR1 KGHSH, CDR2 LQKENI. The CDR3 has 18 amino acids. The CDR3 reads CASSPVPGPSSGANVLTF. For the CDR3, the DNA is TGTGCCAGCTCACCGGTTCCAGGGCCGAGCTCTGGGGCCAACGTCCTGACTTTC. The entire variable domain, with the rest obtained from reference TRBV18 and TRBJ2-6, is as follows: NAGVMQNPRHLVRRRGQEARLRCSPMKGHSHVYWYRQLPEEGLKFMVYLQKENIIDESGMPKERFSAEFPKEGPSILRIQQVVRGDSAAYFCASSPVPGPSSGANVLTFGAGSRLTVL.

V is TRBV5-1 and J is TRBJ1-4; 7 bases map to TRBD1. The J segment lost 7 bases and the V segment lost 1 base, leaving 13 bases of the junction unmatched. Germline CDR1 SGHRS, CDR2 YFSETQ. This CDR3 has 17 amino acids. The CDR3 coding sequence is TGCGCCAGCAGCTTGAGGGCCCGACAGGGAAGGGGTGAAAAACTGTTTTTT. Residues: CASSLRARQGRGEKLFF.

The chain is built from TRBV27 and TRBJ1-2; 7 nucleotides agree with TRBD1. The germline gives CDR1 MNHEY, CDR2 SMNVEV (reference sequence). V dropped 5 bases and J dropped 4; count of bases not matched to a gene: 7. The CDR3 spans 14 residues. The CDR3 nucleotides are TGTGCCAGCAGTGACACCGGGACAGCCTATGGCTACACCTTC. Its protein is CASSDTGTAYGYTF.

This clone was seen once. The J gene is TRBJ2-7, the V gene TRBV10-3; possibly TRBD1 for D (5 bases). This CDR3 has 15 residues. Germline lookup yields CDR1 ENHRY and CDR2 SYGVKD. V shed 3 bases and J shed 4 bases, with 16 bases lying between them. The CDR3 reads CAISDVDKRSYEQYF. The CDR3 coding sequence is TGTGCCATCAGTGATGTGGACAAAAGGTCTTACGAGCAGTACTTC.

The chain joins TRBV2 to TRBJ1-1, with D unresolved. V lost 8 bases, J lost 1 base, and 11 bases lay in between. Germline V gives CDR1 SNHLY, CDR2 FYNNEI. This CDR3 has 13 amino acids. The CDR3 nucleotides read TGTGCCAGCGGAAGACGGGGGAACACTGAAGCTTTCTTT. It codes for CASGRRGNTEAFF.

This chain joins TRBV27 and TRBJ1-5; the D is unclear. The germline V and J ends were trimmed by 3 bases and 4 bases, with 7 bases remaining between them. The germline CDR1 and CDR2 sequences are MNHEY and SMNVEV (reference sequence). The CDR3 is made up of 13 amino acids. In DNA form, the CDR3 reads TGTGCCAGCAGTTTGGGCATAAATCAGCCCCAGCATTTT. This encodes CASSLGINQPQHF.

This clone was seen more than once but under ten times. The chain recombines TRBV6-1 with TRBJ2-7, with 10 bases identical to TRBD1. Trimming took 5 bases from V and 5 from J; bases not matched to a gene: 3. The germline CDR1 and CDR2 sequences are MNHNS and SASEGT. The CDR3 length is 13 residues. The DNA of the CDR3 is TGTGCCAGCAGTCCAGGGACAGGGGACGAGCAGTACTTC. It encodes CASSPGTGDEQYF.

The chain has TRBV6-5 and TRBJ1-2; unclear D gene. This CDR3 spans 13 amino acids. The germline gives CDR1 MNHEY, CDR2 SVGAGI. V was shortened by 0 bases and J by 2 bases, with 4 bases between the two germline ends. In nucleotides, the CDR3 is TGTGCCAGCAGTTACTCCCAGAACTATGGCTACACCTTC. Translated, it gives CASSYSQNYGYTF.

This chain links TRBV6-5 with TRBJ2-3, with D tentatively TRBD1 (6 bases). Germline CDR1 MNHEY, CDR2 SVGAGI. The length of the CDR3 is 14 residues. V was shortened by 7 bases and J by 6 bases, with 17 bases between the two germline ends. The CDR3: CASTNGEGEDTQYF. CDR3 sequence (DNA): TGTGCCAGCACCAACGGAGAGGGGGAGGATACGCAGTATTTT.

The chain links TRBV10-2 to TRBJ2-1, with 16 bases that match TRBD2. Per the germline V gene, CDR1 is WSHSY and CDR2 is SAAADI. This CDR3 has 16 amino acids. V shed 8 bases and J 8 bases; nucleotides not matched to a gene: 9. CDR3 sequence (DNA): TGCGCCAGCCGAGGGACTAGCGGGGGGGCCGAGGATGAGCAGTTCTTC. Amino acid sequence: CASRGTSGGAEDEQFF.

The rearrangement joins TRBV5-1 to TRBJ1-1, with TRBD1 matching 7 bases. The CDR3 extends over 16 amino acids. V shed 5 bases, J shed 3 bases, and the junction held 13 bases outside the gene matches. The V gene's germline CDR1 is SGHRS and CDR2 YFSETQ. In DNA, the CDR3 is TGCGCCAGCAGTTCTCCGGGACAGAGTACCCACACTGAAGCTTTCTTT. This sequence encodes CASSSPGQSTHTEAFF.

The rearrangement joins TRBV4-2 to TRBJ2-1; 7 bases align to TRBD1. This CDR3 has 13 residues. Germline V CDR1 and CDR2: LGHNA, YNFKEQ. V was pared by 0 bases and J by 12 bases, with 5 bases of the junction left unmatched. CDR3 in amino acids: CASSQDLRQGQFF. The CDR3 DNA sequence: TGTGCCAGCAGCCAAGATCTCAGACAGGGGCAGTTCTTC.